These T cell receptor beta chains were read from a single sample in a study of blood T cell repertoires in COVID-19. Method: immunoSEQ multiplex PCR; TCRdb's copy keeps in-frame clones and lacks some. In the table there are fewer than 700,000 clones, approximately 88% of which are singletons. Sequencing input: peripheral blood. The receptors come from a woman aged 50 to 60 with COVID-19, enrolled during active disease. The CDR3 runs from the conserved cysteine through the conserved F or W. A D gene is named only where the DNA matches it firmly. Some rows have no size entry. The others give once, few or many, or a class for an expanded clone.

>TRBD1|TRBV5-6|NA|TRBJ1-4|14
CASSLGTGVEKLFF
TGTGCCAGCAGCCTAGGGACAGGGGTTGAAAAACTGTTTTTT
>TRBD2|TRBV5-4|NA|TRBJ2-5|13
CASKSGGQETQYF
TGTGCCAGCAAGTCCGGGGGGCAAGAGACCCAGTACTTC
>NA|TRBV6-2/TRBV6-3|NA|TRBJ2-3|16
CASSSGLVTVTDTQYF
TGTGCCAGCAGTTCAGGCCTCGTTACAGTCACAGATACGCAGTATTTT
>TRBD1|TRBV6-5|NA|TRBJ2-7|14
CASMRGTGSYEQYF
TGTGCCAGCATGAGGGGGACAGGGTCCTACGAGCAGTACTTC
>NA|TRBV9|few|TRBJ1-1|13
CASSPWSLAEAFF
TGTGCCAGCAGCCCATGGAGTCTGGCTGAAGCTTTCTTT
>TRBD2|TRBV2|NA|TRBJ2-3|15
CASKLQRGGEDTQYF
TGTGCCAGCAAACTCCAGCGGGGGGGCGAAGATACGCAGTATTTT
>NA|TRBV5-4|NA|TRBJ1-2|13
CASSLGKGDGYTF
TGTGCCAGCAGCTTGGGAAAAGGGGATGGCTACACCTTC
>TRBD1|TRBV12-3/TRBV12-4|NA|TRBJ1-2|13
CASSFSGGDGYTF
TGTGCCAGCAGTTTTTCAGGGGGCGATGGCTACACCTTC
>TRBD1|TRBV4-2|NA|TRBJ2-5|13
CASSRGREETQYF
TGTGCCAGCAGCAGGGGGCGAGAAGAGACCCAGTACTTC
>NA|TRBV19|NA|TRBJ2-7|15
CASSGPTGQSYEQYF
TGTGCCAGTAGTGGTCCAACAGGACAGAGCTACGAGCAGTACTTC
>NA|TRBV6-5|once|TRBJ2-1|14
CASSADSPYNEQFF
TGTGCCAGCAGCGCCGACAGTCCCTACAATGAGCAGTTCTTC
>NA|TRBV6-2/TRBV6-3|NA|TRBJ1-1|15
CASSYSHLLNTEAFF
TGTGCCAGCAGTTACTCACACCTCCTGAACACTGAAGCTTTCTTT
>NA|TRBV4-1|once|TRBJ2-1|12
CASSYGGDEQFF
TGCGCCAGCAGCTACGGCGGTGATGAGCAGTTCTTC
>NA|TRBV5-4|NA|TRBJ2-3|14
CASSLRQGGDTQYF
TGTGCCAGCAGCTTAAGACAGGGAGGAGATACGCAGTATTTT
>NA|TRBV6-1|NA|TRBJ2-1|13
CASSEVLEDEQFF
TGTGCCAGCAGTGAGGTCCTGGAGGATGAGCAGTTCTTC
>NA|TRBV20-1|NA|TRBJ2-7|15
CSASDPRGGENEQYF
TGCAGTGCTAGTGATCCTAGAGGGGGGGAAAACGAGCAGTACTTC
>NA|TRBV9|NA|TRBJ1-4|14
CASSVDGGAEKLFF
TGTGCCAGCAGCGTAGATGGAGGGGCCGAAAAACTGTTTTTT
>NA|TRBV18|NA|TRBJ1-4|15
CASSPDSATNEKLFF
TGTGCCAGCTCCCCAGACAGTGCAACTAATGAAAAACTGTTTTTT
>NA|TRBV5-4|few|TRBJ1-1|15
CASSFLSLTNTEAFF
TGTGCCAGCAGCTTTCTGAGTTTAACGAACACTGAAGCTTTCTTT
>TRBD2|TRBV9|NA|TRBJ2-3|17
CASSAREGAGGQDTQYF
TGTGCCAGCAGCGCCCGGGAGGGGGCGGGGGGGCAAGATACGCAGTATTTT
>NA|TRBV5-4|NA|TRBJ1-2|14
CVSSREGGLPTYTF
TGTGTCAGCAGCCGGGAAGGAGGGCTACCCACCTACACCTTC
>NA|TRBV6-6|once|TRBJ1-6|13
CASSTTTNSPLHF
TGTGCCAGCAGTACAACTACTAATTCACCCCTCCACTTT
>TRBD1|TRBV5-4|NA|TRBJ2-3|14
CASSSGTGHYTQYF
TGTGCCAGCAGCTCCGGGACAGGTCACTATACGCAGTATTTT
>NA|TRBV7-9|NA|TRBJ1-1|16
CASSRFVAVGDTEAFF
TGTGCCAGCAGCCGATTCGTGGCGGTGGGAGACACTGAAGCTTTCTTT
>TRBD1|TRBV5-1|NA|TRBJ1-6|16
CASSRRQGVDNSPLHF
TGCGCCAGCAGCCGGAGACAGGGGGTGGATAATTCACCCCTCCACTTT
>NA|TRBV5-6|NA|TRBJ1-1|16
CASSLGYGTRNTEAFF
TGTGCCAGCAGCTTGGGATACGGGACAAGAAACACTGAAGCTTTCTTT
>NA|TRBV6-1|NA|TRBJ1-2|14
CASSEGPVIYGYTF
TGTGCCAGCAGTGAAGGGCCCGTGATCTATGGCTACACCTTC
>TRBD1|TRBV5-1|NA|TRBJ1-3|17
CASRRDRGLNSGNTIYF
TGCGCCAGCAGGAGGGACAGGGGGCTTAACTCTGGAAACACCATATATTTT
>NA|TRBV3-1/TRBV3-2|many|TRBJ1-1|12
CASSRGDREAFF
TGTGCCAGCAGCCGCGGGGACCGTGAAGCTTTCTTT
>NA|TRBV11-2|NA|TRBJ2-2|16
CASSLGAIGSTGELFF
TGTGCCAGCAGCTTAGGGGCTATCGGTAGCACCGGGGAGCTGTTTTTT
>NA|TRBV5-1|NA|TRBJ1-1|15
CASSLFTGVNTEAFF
TGCGCCAGCAGCTTGTTTACAGGAGTGAACACTGAAGCTTTCTTT
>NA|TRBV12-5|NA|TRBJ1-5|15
CASGLGRGGDQPQHF
TGTGCTAGTGGTTTGGGGAGGGGTGGGGATCAGCCCCAGCATTTT
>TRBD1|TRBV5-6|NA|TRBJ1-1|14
CASSAGTGDTEAFF
TGTGCCAGCAGCGCCGGGACAGGGGACACTGAAGCTTTCTTT
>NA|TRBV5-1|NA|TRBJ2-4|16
CASSLAGGQAKNIQYF
TGCGCCAGCAGCTTGGCCGGGGGTCAGGCCAAAAACATTCAGTACTTC
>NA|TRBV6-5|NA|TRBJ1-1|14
CASSSGQFYTEAFF
TGTGCCAGCAGTTCCGGACAGTTTTACACTGAAGCTTTCTTT
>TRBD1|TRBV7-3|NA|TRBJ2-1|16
CASSPTGQGARGEQFF
TGTGCCAGCAGCCCAACGGGGCAGGGGGCCAGGGGTGAGCAGTTCTTC
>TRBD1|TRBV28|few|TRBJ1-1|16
CASKHMRTGLFTEAFF
TGTGCCAGCAAACACATGAGGACAGGGTTATTCACTGAAGCTTTCTTT
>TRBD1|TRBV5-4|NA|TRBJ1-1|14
CASSSGQWNTEAFF
TGTGCCAGCAGCTCGGGACAGTGGAACACTGAAGCTTTCTTT
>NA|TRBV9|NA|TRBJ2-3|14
CASSFLPDSDTQYF
TGTGCCAGCAGCTTCCTACCGGACTCCGATACGCAGTATTTT
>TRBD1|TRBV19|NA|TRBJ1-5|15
CASSIARGLNQPQHF
TGTGCCAGTAGTATAGCTAGGGGGCTCAATCAGCCCCAGCATTTT
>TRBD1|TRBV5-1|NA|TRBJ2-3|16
CASSFRRTGSADTQYF
TGCGCCAGCAGCTTTCGCCGGACAGGGTCTGCAGATACGCAGTATTTT
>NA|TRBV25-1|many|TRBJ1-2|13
CASSEQGHYGYTF
TGTGCCAGCAGTGAACAGGGGCACTATGGCTACACCTTC
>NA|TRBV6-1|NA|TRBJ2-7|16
CASSGLLQGSWDEQYF
TGTGCCAGCAGTGGGTTACTCCAGGGGAGCTGGGACGAGCAGTACTTC
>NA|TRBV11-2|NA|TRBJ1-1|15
CASSSVQGFRAEAFF
TGTGCCAGCAGCTCAGTACAGGGTTTTAGGGCTGAAGCTTTCTTT
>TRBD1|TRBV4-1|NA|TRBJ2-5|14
CASSSLQGAETQYF
TGCGCCAGCAGCTCCCTCCAGGGGGCGGAGACCCAGTACTTC
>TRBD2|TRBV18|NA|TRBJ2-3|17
CASSFLTSGYGTDTQYF
TGTGCCAGCTCATTCTTGACTAGCGGGTACGGCACAGATACGCAGTATTTT
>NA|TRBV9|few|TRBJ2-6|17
CASSVTGNLPGANVLTF
TGTGCCAGCAGCGTAACAGGGAACTTGCCTGGGGCCAACGTCCTGACTTTC
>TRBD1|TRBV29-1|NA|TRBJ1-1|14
CSGGTGGANTEAFF
TGCAGCGGGGGGACAGGGGGCGCGAACACTGAAGCTTTCTTT
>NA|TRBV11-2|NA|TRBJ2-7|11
CASSYSGEQYF
TGTGCCAGCAGCTACTCGGGCGAGCAGTACTTC
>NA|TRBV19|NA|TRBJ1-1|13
CASSSREGTEAFF
TGTGCCAGTAGTAGCCGCGAGGGCACTGAAGCTTTCTTT
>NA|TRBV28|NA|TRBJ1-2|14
CASSLLRGYDGYTF
TGTGCCAGCAGTCTCCTCAGAGGTTACGATGGCTACACCTTC
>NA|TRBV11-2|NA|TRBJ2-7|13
CASSLGYHGEQYF
TGTGCCAGCAGCTTAGGGTACCACGGGGAGCAGTACTTC
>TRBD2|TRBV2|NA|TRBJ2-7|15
CASKHPGGASYEQYF
TGTGCCAGCAAACACCCCGGGGGGGCCTCCTACGAGCAGTACTTC
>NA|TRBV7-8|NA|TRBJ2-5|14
CASSLTVIQETQYF
TGTGCCAGCAGCCTGACAGTTATTCAAGAGACCCAGTACTTC
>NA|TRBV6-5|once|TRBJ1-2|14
CASSYSQGRGGYTF
TGTGCCAGCAGTTACTCGCAGGGAAGAGGAGGCTACACCTTC
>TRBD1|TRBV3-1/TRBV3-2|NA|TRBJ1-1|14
CASLDRARPTEAFF
TGTGCCAGCTTGGACAGGGCCAGGCCCACTGAAGCTTTCTTT
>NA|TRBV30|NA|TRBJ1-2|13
CAWSGRGDDRNTF
TGTGCCTGGAGTGGTAGGGGTGACGACAGGAACACCTTC
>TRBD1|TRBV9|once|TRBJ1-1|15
CASSPRTGGTAEAFF
TGTGCCAGCAGCCCCCGGACAGGGGGTACGGCTGAAGCTTTCTTT
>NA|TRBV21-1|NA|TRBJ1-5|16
CASSRRAGFENRPQHF
TGTGCCAGCAGCCGGCGGGCGGGATTCGAGAATCGGCCCCAGCATTTT
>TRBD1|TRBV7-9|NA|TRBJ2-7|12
CASSEQGPEQYF
TGTGCCAGTTCGGAACAGGGGCCCGAGCAGTACTTC